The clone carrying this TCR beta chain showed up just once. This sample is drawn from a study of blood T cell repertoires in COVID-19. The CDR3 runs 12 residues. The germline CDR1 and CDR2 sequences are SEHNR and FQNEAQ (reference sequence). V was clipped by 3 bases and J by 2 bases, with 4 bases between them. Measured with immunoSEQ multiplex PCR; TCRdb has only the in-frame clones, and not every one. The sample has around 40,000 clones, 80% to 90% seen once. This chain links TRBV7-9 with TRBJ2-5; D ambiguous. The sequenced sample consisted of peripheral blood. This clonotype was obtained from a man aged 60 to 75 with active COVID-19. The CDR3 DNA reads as TGTGCCAGCAGCTTCAGACAAGAGACCCAGTACTTC. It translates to CASSFRQETQYF.